The source of this T cell receptor beta chain is a study of T cell changes during pregnancy in multiple sclerosis. The assay was immunoSEQ multiplex PCR, and TCRdb's table has in-frame clones only and misses some. The sample lists about 27,000 clones, about 89% seen once, with approximately 13% in the top ten. The germline V gene has CDR1 SGHRS and CDR2 YFSETQ. With 9 bases removed from V and 1 base from J, the gap between germline ends came to 17 bases. This CDR3 contains 15 residues. V usage is TRBV5-1 and J usage is TRBJ2-4, with D tentatively TRBD2 (6 bases). The sequences come from CD8+ T cells from peripheral blood mononuclear cells, collected in the first trimester of pregnancy. The TCR comes from a female donor in good health, enrolled as a control in a pregnancy study. The CDR3 reads CATADGRGAKNIQYF. CDR3 nucleotides: TGCGCCACCGCGGACGGACGGGGGGCCAAAAACATTCAGTACTTC.